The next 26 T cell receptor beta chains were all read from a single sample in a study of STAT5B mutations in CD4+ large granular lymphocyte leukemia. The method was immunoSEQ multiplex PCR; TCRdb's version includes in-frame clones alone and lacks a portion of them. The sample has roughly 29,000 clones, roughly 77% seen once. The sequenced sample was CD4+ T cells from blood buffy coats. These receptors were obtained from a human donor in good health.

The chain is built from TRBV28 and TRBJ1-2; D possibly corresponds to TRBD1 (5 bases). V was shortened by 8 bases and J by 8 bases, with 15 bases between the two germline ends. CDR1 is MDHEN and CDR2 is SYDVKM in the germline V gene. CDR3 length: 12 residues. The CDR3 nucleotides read TGTGCCAGCTCGGGGGGGAGAGCCGGCTACACCTTC. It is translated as CASSGGRAGYTF.

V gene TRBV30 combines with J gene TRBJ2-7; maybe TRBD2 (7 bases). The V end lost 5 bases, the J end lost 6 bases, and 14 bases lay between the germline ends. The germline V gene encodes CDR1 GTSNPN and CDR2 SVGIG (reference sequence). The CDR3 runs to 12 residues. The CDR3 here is CAWAGEGTEQYF. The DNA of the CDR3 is TGTGCCTGGGCAGGGGAGGGTACCGAGCAGTACTTC.

The DNA of the CDR3 is TGTGCCAGCAGCCGCTTGACGGGTTCTGGGGCCAACGTCCTGACTTTC. Amino acid sequence: CASSRLTGSGANVLTF. The chain joins TRBV7-9 to TRBJ2-6, with D hard to call. The CDR3 totals 16 residues. The germline gives CDR1 SEHNR, CDR2 FQNEAQ (reference sequence). V dropped 5 bases and J dropped 1 base, with 12 bases sitting between them. The variable domain in full, completed from reference TRBV7-9 and TRBJ2-6, reads DTGVSQNPRHKITKRGQNVTFRCDPISEHNRLYWYRQTLGQGPEFLTYFQNEAQLEKSRLLSDRFSAERPKGSFSTLEIQRTEQGDSAMYLCASSRLTGSGANVLTFGAGSRLTVL.

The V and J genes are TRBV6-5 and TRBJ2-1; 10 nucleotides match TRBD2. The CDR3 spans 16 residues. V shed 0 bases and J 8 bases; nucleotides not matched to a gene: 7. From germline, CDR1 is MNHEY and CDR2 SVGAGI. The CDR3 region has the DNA TGTGCCAGCAGTTACTCCAGGTCTAGCGGGAGTTATGAGCAGTTCTTC. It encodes CASSYSRSSGSYEQFF.

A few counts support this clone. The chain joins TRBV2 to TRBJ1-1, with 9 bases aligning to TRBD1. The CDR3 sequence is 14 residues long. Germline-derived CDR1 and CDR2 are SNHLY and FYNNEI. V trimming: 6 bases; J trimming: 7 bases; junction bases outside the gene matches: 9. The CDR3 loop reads CASRITGGAGEAFF. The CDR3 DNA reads TGTGCCAGCAGGATAACAGGGGGCGCGGGTGAAGCTTTCTTT.

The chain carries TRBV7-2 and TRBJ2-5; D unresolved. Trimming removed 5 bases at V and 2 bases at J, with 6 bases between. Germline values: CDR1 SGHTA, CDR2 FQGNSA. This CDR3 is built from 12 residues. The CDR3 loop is CASSQPQETQYF. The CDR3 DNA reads TGTGCCAGCAGCCAACCACAAGAGACCCAGTACTTC.

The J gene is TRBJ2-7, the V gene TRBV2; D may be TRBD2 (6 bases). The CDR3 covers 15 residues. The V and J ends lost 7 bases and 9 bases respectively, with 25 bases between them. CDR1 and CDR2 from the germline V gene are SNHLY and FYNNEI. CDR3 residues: CASTQPGELGRRQYF. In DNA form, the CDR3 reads TGTGCCAGCACCCAACCGGGGGAGTTGGGTCGGAGGCAGTACTTC.

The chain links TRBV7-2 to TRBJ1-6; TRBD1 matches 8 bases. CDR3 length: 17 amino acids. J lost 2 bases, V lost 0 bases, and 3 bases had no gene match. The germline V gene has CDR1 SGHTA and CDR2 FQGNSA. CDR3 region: CASSLATGGTYNSPLHF. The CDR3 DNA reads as TGTGCCAGCAGCTTAGCAACAGGGGGGACCTATAATTCACCCCTCCACTTT. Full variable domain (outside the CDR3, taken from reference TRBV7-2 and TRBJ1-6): GAGVSQSPSNKVTEKGKDVELRCDPISGHTALYWYRQSLGQGLEFLIYFQGNSAPDKSGLPSDRFSAERTGGSVSTLTIQRTQQEDSAVYLCASSLATGGTYNSPLHFGNGTRLTVT.

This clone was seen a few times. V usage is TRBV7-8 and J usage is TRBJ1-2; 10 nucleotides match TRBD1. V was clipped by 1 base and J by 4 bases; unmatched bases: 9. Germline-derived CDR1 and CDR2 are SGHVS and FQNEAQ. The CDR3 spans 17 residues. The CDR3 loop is CASSLGTGGIGGYGYTF. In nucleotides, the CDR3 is TGTGCCAGCAGCTTAGGGACAGGGGGGATTGGCGGCTATGGCTACACCTTC.

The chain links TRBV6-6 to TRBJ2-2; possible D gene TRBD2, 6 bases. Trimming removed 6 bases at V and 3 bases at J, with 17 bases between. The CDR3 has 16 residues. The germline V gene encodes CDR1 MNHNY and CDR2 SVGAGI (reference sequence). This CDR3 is CASSPDLGGYTGELFF. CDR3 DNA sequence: TGTGCCAGCAGCCCCGATTTGGGAGGTTACACCGGGGAGCTGTTTTTT.

In DNA, the CDR3 is TGTGCCAGCAGCCGCCGGTCTAGCGGGAGTTTCAATGAGCAGTTCTTC. Amino acids: CASSRRSSGSFNEQFF. The chain carries TRBV5-5 and TRBJ2-1, with 10 bases lining up with TRBD2. Germline values: CDR1 SGHKS, CDR2 YYEKEE (reference sequence). The CDR3 totals 16 residues. The ends lost 4 bases at V and 6 bases at J; junction bases unmatched: 10.

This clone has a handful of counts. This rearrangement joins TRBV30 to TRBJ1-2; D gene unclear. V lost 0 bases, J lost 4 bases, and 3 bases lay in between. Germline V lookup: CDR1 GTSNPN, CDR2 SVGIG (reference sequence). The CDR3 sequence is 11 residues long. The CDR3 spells CAWSVPYGYTF. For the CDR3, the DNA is TGTGCCTGGAGTGTACCCTATGGCTACACCTTC.

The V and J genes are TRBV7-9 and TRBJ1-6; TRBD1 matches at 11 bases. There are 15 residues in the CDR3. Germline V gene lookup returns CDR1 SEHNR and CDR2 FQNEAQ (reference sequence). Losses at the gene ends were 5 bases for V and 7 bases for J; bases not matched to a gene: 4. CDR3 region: CASSPRTGGNSPLHF. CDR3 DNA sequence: TGTGCCAGCAGCCCCCGGACAGGGGGCAATTCACCCCTCCACTTT.

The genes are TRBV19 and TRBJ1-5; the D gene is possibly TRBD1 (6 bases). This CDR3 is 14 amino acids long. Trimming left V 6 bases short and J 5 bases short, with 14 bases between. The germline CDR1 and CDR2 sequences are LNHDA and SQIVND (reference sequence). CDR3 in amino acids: CASRHTGSDQPQHF. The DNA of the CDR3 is TGTGCCAGTAGGCACACAGGGTCGGATCAGCCCCAGCATTTT.

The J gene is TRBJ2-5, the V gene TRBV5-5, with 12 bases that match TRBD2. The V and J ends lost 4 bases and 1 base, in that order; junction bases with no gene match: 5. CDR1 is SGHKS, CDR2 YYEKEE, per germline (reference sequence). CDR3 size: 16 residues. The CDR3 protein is CASSRLAGEVQETQYF. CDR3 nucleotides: TGTGCCAGCAGCAGACTAGCGGGAGAAGTCCAAGAGACCCAGTACTTC.

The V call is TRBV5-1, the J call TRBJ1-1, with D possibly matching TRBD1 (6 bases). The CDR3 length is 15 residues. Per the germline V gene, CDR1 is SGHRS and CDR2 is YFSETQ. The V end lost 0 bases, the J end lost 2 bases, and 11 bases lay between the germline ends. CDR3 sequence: CASSLGRGTNTEAFF. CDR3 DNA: TGCGCCAGCAGCTTGGGGAGAGGGACAAACACTGAAGCTTTCTTT.

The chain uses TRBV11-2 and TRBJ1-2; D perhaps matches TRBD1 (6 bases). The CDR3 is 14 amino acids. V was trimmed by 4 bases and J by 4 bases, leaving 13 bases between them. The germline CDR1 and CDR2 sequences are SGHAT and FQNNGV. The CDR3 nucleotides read TGTGCCAGCAGCTCAAGGACAGAGCCCTATGGCTACACCTTC. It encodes CASSSRTEPYGYTF.

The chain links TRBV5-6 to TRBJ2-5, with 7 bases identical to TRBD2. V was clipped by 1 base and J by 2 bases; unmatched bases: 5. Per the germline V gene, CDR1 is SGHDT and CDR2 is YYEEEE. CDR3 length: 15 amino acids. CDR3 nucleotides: TGTGCCAGCAGCTTGTGGGGGGGAGGACAAGAGACCCAGTACTTC. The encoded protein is CASSLWGGGQETQYF.

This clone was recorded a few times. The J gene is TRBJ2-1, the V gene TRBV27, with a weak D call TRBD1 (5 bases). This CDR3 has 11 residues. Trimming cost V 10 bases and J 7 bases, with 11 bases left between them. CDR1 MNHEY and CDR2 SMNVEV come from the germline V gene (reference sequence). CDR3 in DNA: TGTGCCACCCTTAGGGGAAATGAGCAGTTCTTC. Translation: CATLRGNEQFF.

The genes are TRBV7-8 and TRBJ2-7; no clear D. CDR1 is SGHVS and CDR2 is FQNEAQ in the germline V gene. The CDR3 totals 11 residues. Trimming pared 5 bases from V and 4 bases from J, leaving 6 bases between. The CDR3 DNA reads TGTGCCAGCAGCGTCTCATACGAGCAGTACTTC. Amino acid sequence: CASSVSYEQYF.

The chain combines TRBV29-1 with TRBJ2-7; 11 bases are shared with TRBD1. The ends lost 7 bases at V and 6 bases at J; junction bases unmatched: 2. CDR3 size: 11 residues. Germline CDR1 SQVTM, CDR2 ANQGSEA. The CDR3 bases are TGCAGCGGGGGACAGGGGGGCGAGCAGTACTTC. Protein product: CSGGQGGEQYF.

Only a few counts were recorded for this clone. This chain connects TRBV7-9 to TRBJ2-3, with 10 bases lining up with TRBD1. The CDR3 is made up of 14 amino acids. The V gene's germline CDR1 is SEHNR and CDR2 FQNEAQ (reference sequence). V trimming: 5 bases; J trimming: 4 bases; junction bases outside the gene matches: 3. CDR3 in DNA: TGTGCCAGCAGCCGGGACAGGGGAGCAGATACGCAGTATTTT. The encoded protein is CASSRDRGADTQYF.

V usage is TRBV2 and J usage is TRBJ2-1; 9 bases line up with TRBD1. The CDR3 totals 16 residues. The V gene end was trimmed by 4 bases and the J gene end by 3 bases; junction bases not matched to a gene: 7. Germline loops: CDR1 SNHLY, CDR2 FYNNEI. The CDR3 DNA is TGTGCCAGCAGTGGCGGGACAGGGCAGGGCTACAATGAGCAGTTCTTC. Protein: CASSGGTGQGYNEQFF.

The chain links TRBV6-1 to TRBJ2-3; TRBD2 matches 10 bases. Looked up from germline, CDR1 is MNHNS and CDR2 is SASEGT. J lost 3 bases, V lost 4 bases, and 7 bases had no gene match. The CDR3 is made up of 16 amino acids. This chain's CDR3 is CASSGTSGLGTDTQYF. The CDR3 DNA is TGTGCCAGCAGTGGGACTAGCGGCCTGGGGACAGATACGCAGTATTTT.

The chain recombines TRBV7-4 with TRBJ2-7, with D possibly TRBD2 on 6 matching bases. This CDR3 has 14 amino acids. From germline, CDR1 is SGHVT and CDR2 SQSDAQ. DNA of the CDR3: TGTGCTCTAGCCACTCGGGGGACTCCCGACGAGCAGTACTTC. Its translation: CALATRGTPDEQYF.

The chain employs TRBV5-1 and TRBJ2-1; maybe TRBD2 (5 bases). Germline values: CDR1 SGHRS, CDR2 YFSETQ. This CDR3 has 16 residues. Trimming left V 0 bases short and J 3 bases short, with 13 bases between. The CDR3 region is CASSLVAGRGYNEQFF. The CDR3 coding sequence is TGCGCCAGCAGCTTGGTTGCGGGCCGGGGCTACAATGAGCAGTTCTTC.